The text below deals with one T cell receptor (beta chain). This specimen comes from a study of blood T cell repertoires in COVID-19. Overall study context: The United States, Italy and Spain supplied acute and convalescent COVID-19 samples.

Germline-derived CDR1 and CDR2 are SGHAT and FQNNGV. V lost 5 bases, J lost 7 bases, and 9 bases stayed unmatched. There are 15 residues in the CDR3. Per the original data handling: Reference gene primer amplification in the assay estimated nucleated cell counts. Here immunoSEQ multiplex PCR was the method, and the copy in TCRdb shows in-frame clones only, minus some. The V and J calls and clone size were taken over from that table, and D and trimming were inferred from the DNA. This table holds about 140,000 clones, about 90% found once. The chain is built from TRBV11-2 and TRBJ2-1, with 9 bases matching TRBD2. The TCR sequence derives from a woman in her sixties with acute or convalescent COVID-19. Source material: peripheral blood. CDR3 protein: CASSRPGGGVNEQFF. Written as DNA, the CDR3 is TGTGCCAGCAGCCGCCCCGGCGGGGGGGTGAATGAGCAGTTCTTC.